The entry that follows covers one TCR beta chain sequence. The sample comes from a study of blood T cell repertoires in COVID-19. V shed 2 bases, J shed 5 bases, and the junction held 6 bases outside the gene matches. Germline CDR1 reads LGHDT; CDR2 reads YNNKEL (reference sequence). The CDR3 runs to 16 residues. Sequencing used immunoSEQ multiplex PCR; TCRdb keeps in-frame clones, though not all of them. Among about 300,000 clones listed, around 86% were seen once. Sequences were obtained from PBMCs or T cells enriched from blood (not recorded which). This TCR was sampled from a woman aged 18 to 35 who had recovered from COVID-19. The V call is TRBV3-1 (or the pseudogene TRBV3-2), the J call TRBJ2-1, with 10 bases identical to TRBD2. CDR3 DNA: TGTGCCAGCAGCCAATATAGCGGGGGGCCCCACAATGAGCAGTTCTTC. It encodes CASSQYSGGPHNEQFF.